This TCR beta chain is from a study of cytomegalovirus exposure and HLA in healthy donors. Study overall: One earlier analysis, a look at around 170 million T cells, found fewer than 140 million unique TCR beta sequences.

PCR used 60 Vbeta primers and 13 Jbeta primers. Profiled with immunoSEQ multiplex PCR; TCRdb holds only in-frame clones, not every one. The sample lists 130,000 or so clones; approximately 69% were seen once. The germline gives CDR1 LNHDA, CDR2 SQIVND (reference sequence). This CDR3 is 14 amino acids long. Between the trimmed V and J ends, which lost 5 bases and 4 bases, there was a span of 11 bases. Sequencing input: PBMCs. V and J are TRBV19 and TRBJ2-2, with a tentative D call TRBD2 (6 bases). This TCR came from a man aged 40-55 years in good health and CMV-seropositive. CDR3 bases: TGTGCCAGTAGTCCGCGGGACTTCACCGGGGAGCTGTTTTTT. It is translated as CASSPRDFTGELFF.